Below, 11 T cell receptor beta chains from the same sample are listed, as sequenced in a study of siplizumab effects on memory and regulatory T cells. Only in-frame clones appear in the TCRdb table, and some are missing; sequencing was by immunoSEQ multiplex PCR. Here the sample spans approximately 100,000 clones, about nine tenths being singletons. Sequences were obtained from non-Treg CD4+ T cells sorted from blood. These receptors were obtained from a human donor in good health.

The CDR3 sequence is CAISDRGTGRYEQYF. DNA of the CDR3: TGTGCCATCAGTGATAGGGGGACAGGGAGGTACGAGCAGTACTTC. The chain recombines TRBV10-3 with TRBJ2-7; TRBD1 agrees at 9 bases. J was trimmed by 4 bases and V by 3 bases; bases with no gene match: 7. The CDR3 loop spans 15 amino acids. Germline CDR1 is ENHRY and CDR2 is SYGVKD.

This clone was detected once. V is TRBV6-6 and J is TRBJ1-2; D ambiguous. CDR1 and CDR2 from the germline V gene are MNHNY and SVGAGI (reference sequence). The CDR3 has 14 amino acids. Trimming removed 5 bases at V and 6 bases at J, with 16 bases between. The CDR3 DNA follows: TGTGCCAGCAGTCGAATGACCTCCTCGGATGGCTACACCTTC. Residues: CASSRMTSSDGYTF.

J is TRBJ1-5 and V is TRBV6-1; D is ambiguous. The CDR3 length is 13 residues. Germline V gives CDR1 MNHNS, CDR2 SASEGT. V lost 3 bases to trimming and J lost 7 bases, with 10 bases between them. The chain's CDR3 is CASSDLSFQPQHF. CDR3 sequence (DNA): TGTGCCAGCAGTGATCTTTCATTCCAGCCCCAGCATTTT.

The sample holds one count of this clone. The V call is TRBV6-1, the J call TRBJ1-6, with 9 bases that match TRBD1. Germline lookup yields CDR1 MNHNS and CDR2 SASEGT. With V trimmed by 3 bases and J by 2 bases, 8 bases remained unmatched. The CDR3 runs 18 residues. The CDR3 is CASSDLGTGGPYNSPLHF. As DNA, the CDR3 is TGTGCCAGCAGTGATTTAGGCACAGGGGGCCCCTATAATTCACCCCTCCACTTT.

This chain uses TRBV21-1 with TRBJ2-7; TRBD2 is the table's D call and was not checked against the DNA. TRBV21-1 is recorded as a pseudogene. The CDR3 runs to 15 residues. The CDR3 coding sequence is TGTGCCAGCAGCAAAATCTTGGAGGACTCCTACGAGCAGTACTTC. Translated, it gives CASSKILEDSYEQYF.

The rearrangement uses TRBV6-1 and TRBJ2-3, with TRBD2 as a possible D gene (5 bases). Germline V gene data show CDR1 as MNHNS and CDR2 as SASEGT. This CDR3 has 15 amino acids. Trimming pared 0 bases from V and 3 bases from J, leaving 10 bases between. CDR3 sequence: CASSEASGLTDTQYF. The CDR3 coding sequence is TGTGCCAGCAGTGAAGCTTCAGGACTGACAGATACGCAGTATTTT.

The CDR3 region has the DNA TGTGCCAGCAGACGATCAAGGAGGAGGGTCATTGAGCAGTTCTTC. It specifies CASRRSRRRVIEQFF. The chain has TRBV6-6 and TRBJ2-1, with D possibly TRBD2 on 6 matching bases. Between the trimmed V and J ends, which lost 6 bases and 9 bases, there was a span of 21 bases. Germline-derived CDR1 and CDR2 are MNHNY and SVGAGI (reference sequence). The CDR3 runs 15 residues.

The genes are TRBV19 and TRBJ2-1; tentatively, D is TRBD1 or TRBD2 (5 bases each). The CDR3 length is 15 residues. The germline CDR1 and CDR2 sequences are LNHDA and SQIVND (reference sequence). V dropped 5 bases and J dropped 0 bases, with 11 bases sitting between them. Here the CDR3 DNA reads TGTGCCAGTAGTGGGGGATCGGGCTCCTACAATGAGCAGTTCTTC. This sequence encodes CASSGGSGSYNEQFF.

The J gene is TRBJ2-5, the V gene TRBV7-2, with D perhaps TRBD2 (6 bases). This CDR3 is built from 17 residues. Germline V gene data show CDR1 as SGHTA and CDR2 as FQGNSA. With 3 bases removed from V and 5 bases from J, the gap between germline ends came to 22 bases. The CDR3 region is CASSFSRGGITVETQYF. DNA of the CDR3: TGTGCCAGCAGCTTCAGTCGGGGCGGGATCACTGTGGAGACCCAGTACTTC.

The chain is built from TRBV14 and TRBJ2-3; 8 bases agree with TRBD2. This CDR3 has 14 residues. Germline trimming cut 6 bases from V and 8 bases from J; bases unmatched to any gene: 10. Germline values: CDR1 SGHDN, CDR2 FVKESK. The CDR3 DNA is TGTGCCAGCAGTTACCTCGGGAGGGCTGGTACGCAGTATTTT. It is translated as CASSYLGRAGTQYF.

The V and J genes are TRBV7-8 and TRBJ1-1; maybe TRBD1 (5 bases). Trimming cost V 5 bases and J 3 bases, with 16 bases left between them. Per germline, CDR1 SGHVS and CDR2 FQNEAQ. The CDR3 loop spans 15 amino acids. The CDR3 bases are TGTGCCAGCAGCCATATCGGGGCCCGGGACACTGAAGCTTTCTTT. Amino acid sequence: CASSHIGARDTEAFF. The full variable domain, with the rest looked up from reference TRBV7-8 and TRBJ1-1, is GAGVSQSPRYKVAKRGQDVALRCDPISGHVSLFWYQQALGQGPEFLTYFQNEAQLDKSGLPSDRFFAERPEGSVSTLKIQRTQQEDSAVYLCASSHIGARDTEAFFGQGTRLTVV.